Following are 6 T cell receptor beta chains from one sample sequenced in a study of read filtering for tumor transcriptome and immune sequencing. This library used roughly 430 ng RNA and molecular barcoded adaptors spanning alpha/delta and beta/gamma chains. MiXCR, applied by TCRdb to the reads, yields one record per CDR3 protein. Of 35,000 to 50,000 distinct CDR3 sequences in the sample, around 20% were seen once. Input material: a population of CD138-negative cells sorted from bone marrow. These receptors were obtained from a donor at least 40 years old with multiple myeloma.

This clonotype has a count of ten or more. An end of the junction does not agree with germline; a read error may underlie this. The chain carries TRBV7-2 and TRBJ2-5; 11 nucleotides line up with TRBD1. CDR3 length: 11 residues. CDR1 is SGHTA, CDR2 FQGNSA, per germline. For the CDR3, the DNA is TGTGCCAGCAGCTCAGGACAGGGGGCTCAGTTC. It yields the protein CASSSGQGAQF.

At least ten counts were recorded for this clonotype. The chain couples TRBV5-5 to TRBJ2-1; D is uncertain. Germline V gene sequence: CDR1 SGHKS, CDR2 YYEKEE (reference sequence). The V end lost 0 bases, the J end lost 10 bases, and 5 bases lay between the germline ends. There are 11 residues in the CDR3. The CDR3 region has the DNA TGTGCCAGCAGCTTGGTTATAGAGCAGTTCTTC. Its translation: CASSLVIEQFF.

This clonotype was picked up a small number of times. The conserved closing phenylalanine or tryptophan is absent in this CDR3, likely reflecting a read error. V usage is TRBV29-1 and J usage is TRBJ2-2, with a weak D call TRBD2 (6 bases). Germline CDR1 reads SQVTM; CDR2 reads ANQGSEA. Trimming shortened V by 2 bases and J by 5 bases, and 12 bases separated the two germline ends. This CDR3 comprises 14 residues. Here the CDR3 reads CSVELAGGTGELFL. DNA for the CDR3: TGCAGCGTTGAACTAGCAGGAGGGACCGGGGAGCTGTTTCTT.

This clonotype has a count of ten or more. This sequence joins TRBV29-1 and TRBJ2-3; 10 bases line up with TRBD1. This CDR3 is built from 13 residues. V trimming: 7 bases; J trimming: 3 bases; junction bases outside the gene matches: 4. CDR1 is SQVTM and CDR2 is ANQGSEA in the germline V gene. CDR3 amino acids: CSADRGPTDTQYF. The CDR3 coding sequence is TGCAGCGCTGACAGGGGGCCGACAGATACGCAGTATTTT.

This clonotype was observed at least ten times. CDR3 nucleotides: TGCAGTGCTAGAGTATCATACCGGAATGAGCAGTTCTTC. Its protein product is CSARVSYRNEQFF. The chain combines TRBV20-1 with TRBJ2-1; the D is unclear. The length of the CDR3 is 13 residues. The V gene lost 1 base and the J gene lost 7 bases, with 11 bases spanning the gap. Germline V gives CDR1 DFQATT, CDR2 SNEGSKA (reference sequence).

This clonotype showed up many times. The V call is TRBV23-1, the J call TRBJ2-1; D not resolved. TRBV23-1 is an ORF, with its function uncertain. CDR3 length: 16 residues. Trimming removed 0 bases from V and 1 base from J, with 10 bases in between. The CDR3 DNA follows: TGCGCCAGCAGTCAATCTGAGGTTTTTTCCTACAATGAGCAGTTCTTC. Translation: CASSQSEVFSYNEQFF.